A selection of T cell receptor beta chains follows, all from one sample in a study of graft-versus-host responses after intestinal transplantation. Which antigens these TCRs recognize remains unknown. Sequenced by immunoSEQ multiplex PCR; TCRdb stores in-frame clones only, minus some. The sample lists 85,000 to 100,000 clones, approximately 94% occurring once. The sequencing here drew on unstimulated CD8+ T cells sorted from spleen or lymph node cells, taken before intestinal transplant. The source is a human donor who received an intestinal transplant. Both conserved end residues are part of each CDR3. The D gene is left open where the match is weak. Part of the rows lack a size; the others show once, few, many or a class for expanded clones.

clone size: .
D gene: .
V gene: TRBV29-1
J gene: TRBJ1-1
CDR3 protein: CSVEATSNTEAFF
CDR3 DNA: TGCAGCGTTGAGGCAACATCGAACACTGAAGCTTTCTTT

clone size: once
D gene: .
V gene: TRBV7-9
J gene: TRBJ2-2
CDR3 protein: CASSLAWQERDTGELFF
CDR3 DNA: TGTGCCAGCAGCTTAGCGTGGCAGGAGAGGGACACCGGGGAGCTGTTTTTT

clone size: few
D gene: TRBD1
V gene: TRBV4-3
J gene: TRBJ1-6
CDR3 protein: CASSLDRGNNSPLHF
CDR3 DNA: TGCGCCAGCAGCCTCGACAGGGGCAATAATTCACCCCTCCACTTT

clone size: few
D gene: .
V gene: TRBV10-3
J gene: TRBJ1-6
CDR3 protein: CAISPSRPGAMGYNSPLHF
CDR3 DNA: TGTGCCATCAGTCCTTCCCGACCAGGGGCAATGGGCTATAATTCACCCCTCCACTTT

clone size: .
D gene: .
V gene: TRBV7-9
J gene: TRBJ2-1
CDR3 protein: CASSRLAPGYVNEQFF
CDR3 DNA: TGTGCCAGCAGTCGTCTAGCTCCGGGGTATGTCAATGAGCAGTTCTTC

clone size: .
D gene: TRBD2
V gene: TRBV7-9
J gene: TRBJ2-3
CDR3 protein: CASRSSGGDTDTQYF
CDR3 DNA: TGTGCCAGCAGATCCAGCGGGGGGGACACAGATACGCAGTATTTT

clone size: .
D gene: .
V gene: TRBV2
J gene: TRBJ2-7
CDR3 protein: CASWPGQGSYEQYF
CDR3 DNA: TGTGCCAGCTGGCCTGGCCAGGGGTCCTACGAGCAGTACTTC

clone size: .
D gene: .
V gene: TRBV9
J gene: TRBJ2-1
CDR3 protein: CASSGRGTSYNEQFF
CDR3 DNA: TGTGCCAGCAGCGGGCGGGGCACCTCCTACAATGAGCAGTTCTTC

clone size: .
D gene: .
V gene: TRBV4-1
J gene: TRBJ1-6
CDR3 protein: CASSQSLPGSNSPLHF
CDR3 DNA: TGCGCCAGCAGCCAATCCCTCCCGGGTAGTAATTCACCCCTCCACTTT

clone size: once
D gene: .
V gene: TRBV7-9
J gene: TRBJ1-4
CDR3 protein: CASSPPPTEKLFF
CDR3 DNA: TGTGCCAGCAGCCCACCTCCGACAGAAAAACTGTTTTTT

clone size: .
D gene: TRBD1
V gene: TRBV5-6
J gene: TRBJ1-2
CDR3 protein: CASSLGTGVSYGYTF
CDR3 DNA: TGTGCCAGCAGCTTGGGAACAGGGGTGTCCTATGGCTACACCTTC

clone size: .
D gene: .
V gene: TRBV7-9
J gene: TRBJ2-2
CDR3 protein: CASSHTGLSTGELFF
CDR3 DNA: TGTGCCAGCAGCCACACGGGACTCTCCACCGGGGAGCTGTTTTTT